These 25 T cell receptor beta chains came from one sample sequenced in a study of glioma-infiltrating T cells. Using RNA template, CDR3s of TCR alpha and beta were amplified with iRepertoire arm-PCR. TCRdb analysed the multiplex PCR reads with MiXCR anew, one entry per CDR3 protein. The profile shows around 190,000 distinct CDR3 sequences, roughly two fifths of them singletons. Source material: glioma tissue, nonneoplastic brain tissue, or PBMCs (not recorded which). These receptors came from a human donor with low-grade glioma or glioblastoma, undergoing nonglioma brain surgery, or in good health (not recorded which).

The chain links TRBV7-6 to TRBJ2-1, with D possibly TRBD2 on 5 matching bases. The CDR3 has 16 residues. V lost 1 base, J lost 6 bases, and 16 bases lay in between. Germline CDR1 SGHVS, CDR2 FNYEAQ. For the CDR3, the DNA is TGTGCCAGCAGCTTAGTATCAGCGGCCCTTCTCAATGAGCAGTTCTTC. Translation: CASSLVSAALLNEQFF.

This clonotype was seen ten or more times. This rearrangement joins TRBV28 to TRBJ1-5; 10 nucleotides match TRBD1. The length of the CDR3 is 15 residues. V lost 8 bases and J lost 6; bases outside the gene matches: 10. Germline values: CDR1 MDHEN, CDR2 SYDVKM. CDR3 sequence (DNA): TGTGCCAGCCGAGAGATCGGGACAGGGGCTCAGCCCCAGCATTTT. As protein: CASREIGTGAQPQHF.

By sample fraction, this clonotype is medium-sized. The rearrangement joins TRBV6-2 or TRBV6-3 to TRBJ1-5, with D possibly TRBD1 on 5 matching bases. This CDR3 is built from 15 residues. The V end was cut by 0 bases, the J end by 1 base, with 7 bases between. In germline, CDR1 is MNHEY, CDR2 SVGEGT. The CDR3 spells CASSYSTVSNQPQHF. The CDR3, as DNA: TGTGCCAGCAGTTACTCGACAGTGAGCAATCAGCCCCAGCATTTT.

Of note for this clonotype: This may come from a read error, since a much larger clone is one base off. The chain has TRBV2 and TRBJ1-1, with D tentatively TRBD1 (5 bases). V dropped 9 bases and J dropped 1 base, with 15 bases sitting between them. In germline, CDR1 is SNHLY, CDR2 FYNNEI. The length of the CDR3 is 14 residues. This CDR3 reads CASQVGTRNTEAFF. Written as DNA, the CDR3 is TGTGCCAGTCAGGTAGGGACTCGGAACACTGAAGCTTTCTTT.

This clonotype has only a few counts. The rearrangement uses TRBV3-1 and TRBJ2-7; D is uncertain. Trimming cost V 1 base and J 6 bases, with 16 bases left between them. The CDR3 loop spans 15 amino acids. Germline CDR1 reads LGHDT; CDR2 reads YNNKEL (reference sequence). CDR3 coding DNA: TGTGCCAGCAGCCAAGGGGTTAGTGATGGGGTCGAGCAGTACTTC. Protein: CASSQGVSDGVEQYF.

This clonotype was observed many times. As DNA, the CDR3 is TGTGCCAGCAGTTACATGGGGAGCTCCTACAATGAGCAGTTCTTC. It translates to CASSYMGSSYNEQFF. The chain combines TRBV6-2 or TRBV6-3 with TRBJ2-1; tentative D call: TRBD2 (5 bases). Germline-derived CDR1 and CDR2 are MNHEY and SVGEGT. V was trimmed by 2 bases and J by 0 bases, leaving 8 bases between them. This CDR3 has 15 amino acids.

The table lists this clonotype with many counts. The chain combines TRBV6-6 with TRBJ2-1; 8 nucleotides line up with TRBD2. This CDR3 region has 15 residues. Germline V gene lookup returns CDR1 MNHNY and CDR2 SVGAGI (reference sequence). V dropped 0 bases and J dropped 7; count of bases not matched to a gene: 5. The CDR3 region is CASSYSSGGPNEQFF. The DNA for the CDR3 is TGTGCCAGCAGTTACTCTTCGGGAGGGCCGAATGAGCAGTTCTTC.

The rearrangement joins TRBV19 to TRBJ2-7; the D call may be TRBD1 or TRBD2 (5 bases each). CDR3 length: 12 amino acids. V was pared by 1 base and J by 7 bases, with 8 bases between. CDR1 LNHDA and CDR2 SQIVND come from the germline V gene (reference sequence). CDR3 in DNA: TGTGCCAGTAGTATAGGGGGGTTGGAGCAGTACTTC. Protein: CASSIGGLEQYF. Together with reference TRBV19 and TRBJ2-7, the CDR3 gives the full variable domain: DGGITQSPKYLFRKEGQNVTLSCEQNLNHDAMYWYRQDPGQGLRLIYYSQIVNDFQKGDIAEGYSVSREKKESFPLTVTSAQKNPTAFYLCASSIGGLEQYFGPGTRLTVT.

At least ten counts were recorded for this clonotype. This CDR3 is CASSRLDEKLFF. The CDR3, as DNA: TGTGCCAGCAGTCGACTGGACGAAAAACTGTTTTTT. The chain has TRBV12-3 or TRBV12-4 and TRBJ1-4; D is undetermined. The V gene lost 5 bases and the J gene lost 8 bases, with 9 bases spanning the gap. The length of the CDR3 is 12 residues.

This clonotype showed up many times. The J gene is TRBJ1-1, the V gene TRBV19; D may be TRBD1 (5 bases). Trimming shortened V by 6 bases and J by 5 bases, and 13 bases separated the two germline ends. The germline gives CDR1 LNHDA, CDR2 SQIVND (reference sequence). The CDR3 has 13 residues. DNA of the CDR3: TGTGCCAGTAGCGCAGGGCTTGGGACTGAAGCTTTCTTT. Its protein product is CASSAGLGTEAFF.

This clonotype was detected ten times or more. This chain joins TRBV28 and TRBJ2-7; maybe TRBD1 (6 bases). Germline CDR1 and CDR2: MDHEN and SYDVKM. V gave up 3 bases and J gave up 3 bases, with 9 bases separating them. The CDR3 has 13 amino acids. CDR3 region: CASSFGQFYEQYF. The CDR3 nucleotides read TGTGCCAGCAGTTTCGGACAGTTCTACGAGCAGTACTTC.

This chain connects TRBV2 to TRBJ2-4; D is ambiguous. With 3 bases removed from V and 5 bases from J, the gap between germline ends came to 5 bases. CDR1 and CDR2 (germline): SNHLY, FYNNEI. The CDR3 has 12 residues. The CDR3 loop is CASSDTQNIQYF. The CDR3 nucleotides are TGTGCCAGCAGTGATACACAAAACATTCAGTACTTC. The variable domain in full, with the rest retrieved from reference TRBV2 and TRBJ2-4, is EPEVTQTPSHQVTQMGQEVILRCVPISNHLYFYWYRQILGQKVEFLVSFYNNEISEKSEIFDDQFSVERPDGSNFTLKIRSTKLEDSAMYFCASSDTQNIQYFGAGTRLSVL.

With respect to this clonotype: With a much larger clone just one base away, this may be a read error. This chain uses TRBV27 with TRBJ2-7; TRBD1 matches 9 bases. CDR1 is MNHEY, CDR2 SMNVEV, per germline (reference sequence). The CDR3 extends over 13 amino acids. The CDR3 here is CASSGDRAYEKYF. The CDR3 DNA reads as TGTGCCAGCTCTGGGGACAGGGCCTACGAGAAGTACTTC.

CDR3 loop: CATSRETFKLAGDNEQFF. CDR3 nucleotide sequence: TGTGCCACCAGCAGAGAGACCTTTAAGCTAGCGGGCGACAATGAGCAGTTCTTC. The chain links TRBV15 to TRBJ2-1; TRBD2 aligns across 8 bases. This CDR3 spans 18 amino acids. Trimming removed 0 bases from V and 5 bases from J; junction bases left unmatched: 12. CDR1 LNHNV and CDR2 YYDKDF come from the germline V gene (reference sequence).

In the case of this clonotype: This may arise from a read error, as a much more abundant clone is one base away. The chain employs TRBV20-1 and TRBJ1-3; 11 nucleotides match TRBD1. CDR3 length: 14 amino acids. With 7 bases clipped from V and 3 bases from J, the junction kept 5 bases outside the gene matches. In germline, CDR1 is DFQATT, CDR2 SNEGSKA (reference sequence). This chain's CDR3 is CSGTGTGGGNTIYF. CDR3 DNA sequence: TGCAGTGGCACCGGGACAGGGGGTGGAAACACCATATATTTT.

This clonotype has only a few counts. J is TRBJ2-7 and V is TRBV3-1; D call uncertain. The CDR3 contains 12 residues. V lost 0 bases and J 5 bases, leaving 5 bases between the germline ends. CDR1 is LGHDT and CDR2 is YNNKEL in the germline V gene (reference sequence). CDR3 amino acids: CASSQETHEQYF. In DNA form, the CDR3 reads TGTGCCAGCAGCCAAGAGACCCACGAGCAGTACTTC.

The table lists this clonotype with many counts. This rearrangement joins TRBV6-6 to TRBJ2-7; 7 nucleotides line up with TRBD2. The CDR3 is made up of 14 amino acids. Germline CDR1 reads MNHNY; CDR2 reads SVGAGI (reference sequence). Trimming at V came to 2 bases and at J to 6 bases, leaving 7 bases not matched to a gene. The CDR3 DNA reads TGTGCCAGCAGTTACGGGAGGGTGGAGAGCGAGCAGTACTTC. This encodes CASSYGRVESEQYF.

As for this clonotype: A read error is possible here, since a much larger clone lies one base away. V gene TRBV20-1 combines with J gene TRBJ2-1, with a tentative D call TRBD1 (6 bases). Trimming pared 3 bases from V and 1 base from J, leaving 10 bases between. Germline V gene data show CDR1 as DFQATT and CDR2 as SNEGSKA (reference sequence). The CDR3 runs to 14 residues. CDR3 DNA sequence: TGCAGTGCTAGGGGGACATGGTCCTACAATGAGCAGTTCTTC. This sequence encodes CSARGTWSYNEQFF.

This clonotype was observed at least ten times. The chain joins TRBV4-1 to TRBJ2-7, with TRBD2 matching 7 bases. The V and J ends lost 1 base and 6 bases, in that order; junction bases with no gene match: 0. The CDR3 extends over 12 amino acids. Germline lookup yields CDR1 MGHRA and CDR2 YSYEKL. The CDR3 nucleotides read TGCGCCAGCAGCCAAGCGGGAGGCGAGCAGTACTTC. This translates into CASSQAGGEQYF.

The chain recombines TRBV28 with TRBJ2-3; 7 bases align to TRBD2. Germline V CDR1 and CDR2: MDHEN, SYDVKM. Trimming cost V 4 bases and J 0 bases; bases outside gene matches: 10. The CDR3 runs 17 residues. Written as DNA, the CDR3 is TGTGCCAGCAGTTGTCTACGGACTAGAGGGAGCACAGATACGCAGTATTTT. It encodes CASSCLRTRGSTDTQYF.

This clonotype came up a few times. The chain recombines TRBV2 with TRBJ2-2; no clear D gene. V lost 4 bases and J lost 6, with 12 bases in between. The CDR3 spans 14 residues. The V gene's germline CDR1 is SNHLY and CDR2 FYNNEI. The CDR3 is CASSVLGYSGELFF. The CDR3 DNA follows: TGTGCCAGCAGTGTATTGGGGTATTCCGGGGAGCTGTTTTTT.

To note about this clonotype: One junction end disagrees with the germline gene, perhaps due to a read error. The chain recombines TRBV25-1 with TRBJ1-1; D remains ambiguous. Germline CDR1 and CDR2: MGHDK and SYGVNS. The CDR3 covers 13 residues. CDR3 in DNA: TGTTCCAGCAGTAACCAAAACGGACTTGAAGCTTTCTTT. This sequence encodes CSSSNQNGLEAFF.

Many counts were recorded for this clonotype. V is TRBV3-1 and J is TRBJ2-1; 8 bases agree with TRBD2. This CDR3 spans 14 amino acids. CDR1 LGHDT and CDR2 YNNKEL come from the germline V gene (reference sequence). Trimming took 7 bases from V and 10 from J; bases not matched to a gene: 12. In nucleotides, the CDR3 is TGTGCCAGCACAGAGACTAGCGTCAGCAACGAGCAGTTCTTC. This sequence encodes CASTETSVSNEQFF.

Remarks on this clonotype: A read error may produce the germline difference seen at one junction end. The gene calls are TRBV28 and TRBJ1-4; D gene uncertain. Germline CDR1 is MDHEN and CDR2 is SYDVKM. The CDR3 length is 16 residues. DNA for the CDR3: TGTGACAGCAGCCGGGAACCCCCTTCAAGCAGTGAAAAACTGTTTTTT. Its translation: CDSSREPPSSSEKLFF.

This clonotype was observed at least ten times. The chain combines TRBV20-1 with TRBJ1-3; no firm D call. The germline V and J ends were trimmed by 0 bases and 4 bases, with 10 bases remaining between them. Germline CDR1 reads DFQATT; CDR2 reads SNEGSKA (reference sequence). This CDR3 region has 14 residues. The DNA for the CDR3 is TGCAGTGCTAGAGATATTACAGTCGGAAACACCATATATTTT. Encoded protein: CSARDITVGNTIYF.